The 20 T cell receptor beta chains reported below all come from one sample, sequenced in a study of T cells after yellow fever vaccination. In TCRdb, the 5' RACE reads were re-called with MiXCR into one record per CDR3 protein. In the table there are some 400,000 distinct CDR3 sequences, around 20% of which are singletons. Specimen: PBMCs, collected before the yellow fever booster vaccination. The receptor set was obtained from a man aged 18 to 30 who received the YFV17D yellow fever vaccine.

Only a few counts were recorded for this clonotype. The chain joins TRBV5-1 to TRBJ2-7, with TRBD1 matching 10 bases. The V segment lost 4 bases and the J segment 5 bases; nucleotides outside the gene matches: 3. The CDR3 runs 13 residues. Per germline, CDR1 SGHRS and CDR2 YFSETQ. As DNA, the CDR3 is TGCGCCAGCAGCCTGGACAGGGGGGACGAGCAGTACGTC. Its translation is CASSLDRGDEQYV.

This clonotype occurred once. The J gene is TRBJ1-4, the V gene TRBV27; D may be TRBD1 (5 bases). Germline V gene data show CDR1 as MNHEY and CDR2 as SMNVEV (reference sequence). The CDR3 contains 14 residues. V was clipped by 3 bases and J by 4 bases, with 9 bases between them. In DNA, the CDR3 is TGTGCCAGCAGTTTTATGCAGGGTAATGAAAAACTGTTTTTT. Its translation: CASSFMQGNEKLFF.

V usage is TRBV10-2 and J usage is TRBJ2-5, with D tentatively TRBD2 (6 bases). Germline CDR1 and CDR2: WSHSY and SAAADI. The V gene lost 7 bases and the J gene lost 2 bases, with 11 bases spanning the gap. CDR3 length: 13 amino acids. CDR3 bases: TGCGCCAGCACCCCAGCGGGTCAAGAGACCCAGTACTTC. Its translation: CASTPAGQETQYF.

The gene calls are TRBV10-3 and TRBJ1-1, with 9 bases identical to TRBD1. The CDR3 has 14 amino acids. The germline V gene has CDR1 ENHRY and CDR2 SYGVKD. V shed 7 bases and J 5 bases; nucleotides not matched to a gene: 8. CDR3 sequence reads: CAITLTGGETEAFF. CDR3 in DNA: TGTGCCATCACCCTGACAGGGGGTGAGACTGAAGCTTTCTTT.

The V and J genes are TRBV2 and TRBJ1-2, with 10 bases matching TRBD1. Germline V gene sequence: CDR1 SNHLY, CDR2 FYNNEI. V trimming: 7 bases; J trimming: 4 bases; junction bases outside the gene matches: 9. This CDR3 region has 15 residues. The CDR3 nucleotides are TGTGCCAGCACCCAAGACAGGGGGCGCGCCTATGGCTACACCTTC. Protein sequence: CASTQDRGRAYGYTF.

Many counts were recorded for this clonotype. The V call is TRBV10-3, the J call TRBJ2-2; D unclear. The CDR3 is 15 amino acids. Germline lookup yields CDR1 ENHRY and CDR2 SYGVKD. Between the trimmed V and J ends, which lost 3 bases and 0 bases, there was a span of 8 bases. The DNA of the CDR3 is TGTGCCATCAGTGACTCGGCAGCGAACACCGGGGAGCTGTTTTTT. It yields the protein CAISDSAANTGELFF.

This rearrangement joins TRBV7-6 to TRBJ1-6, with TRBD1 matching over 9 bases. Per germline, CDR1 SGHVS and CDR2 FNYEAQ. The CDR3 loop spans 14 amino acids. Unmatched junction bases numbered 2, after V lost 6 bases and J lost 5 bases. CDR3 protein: CASSWTGDNSPLHF. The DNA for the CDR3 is TGTGCCAGCAGTTGGACAGGGGATAATTCACCCCTCCACTTT.

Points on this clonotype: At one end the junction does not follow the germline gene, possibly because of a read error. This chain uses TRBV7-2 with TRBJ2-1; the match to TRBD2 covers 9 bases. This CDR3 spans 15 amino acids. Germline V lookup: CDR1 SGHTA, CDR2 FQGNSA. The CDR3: CSSRRGLAGYNEQFF. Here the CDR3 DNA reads TGTTCCAGCAGAAGGGGGCTAGCGGGGTACAATGAGCAGTTCTTC.

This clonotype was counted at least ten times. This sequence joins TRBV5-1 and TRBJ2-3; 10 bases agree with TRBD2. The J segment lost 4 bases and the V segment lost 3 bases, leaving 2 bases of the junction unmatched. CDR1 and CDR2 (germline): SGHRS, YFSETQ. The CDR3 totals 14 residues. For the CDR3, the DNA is TGCGCCAGCAGCTCGGGGACTAGCGCAGATACGCAGTATTTT. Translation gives CASSSGTSADTQYF.

CDR3: CATSRDTGFTEAFF. Here the CDR3 DNA reads TGTGCCACCAGCAGAGACACGGGGTTCACTGAAGCTTTCTTT. The chain links TRBV15 to TRBJ1-1; D call uncertain. The CDR3 contains 14 residues. CDR1 and CDR2 (germline): LNHNV, YYDKDF (reference sequence). V lost 0 bases and J 4 bases, leaving 9 bases between the germline ends.

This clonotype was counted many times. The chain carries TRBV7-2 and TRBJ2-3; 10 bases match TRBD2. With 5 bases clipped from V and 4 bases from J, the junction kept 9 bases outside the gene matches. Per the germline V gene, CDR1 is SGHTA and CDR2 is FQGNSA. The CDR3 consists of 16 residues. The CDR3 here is CASSRASGGGADTQYF. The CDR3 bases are TGTGCCAGCAGCCGAGCTAGCGGGGGAGGGGCAGATACGCAGTATTTT.

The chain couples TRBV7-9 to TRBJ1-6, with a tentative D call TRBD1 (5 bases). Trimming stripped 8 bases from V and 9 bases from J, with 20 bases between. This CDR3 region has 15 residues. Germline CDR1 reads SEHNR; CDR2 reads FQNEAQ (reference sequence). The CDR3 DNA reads TGTGCCAGCCAAACGACAGAGGGAGGCGGTTCACCCCTCCACTTT. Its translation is CASQTTEGGGSPLHF.

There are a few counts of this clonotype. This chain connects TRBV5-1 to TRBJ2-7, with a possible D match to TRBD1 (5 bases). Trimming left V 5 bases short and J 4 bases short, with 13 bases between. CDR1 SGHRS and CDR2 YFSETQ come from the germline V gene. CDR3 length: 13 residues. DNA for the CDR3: TGCGCCAGCAGAGAGACGACAGATTACGAGCAGTACTTC. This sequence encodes CASRETTDYEQYF. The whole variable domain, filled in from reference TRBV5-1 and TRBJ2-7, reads KAGVTQTPRYLIKTRGQQVTLSCSPISGHRSVSWYQQTPGQGLQFLFEYFSETQRNKGNFPGRFSGRQFSNSRSEMNVSTLELGDSALYLCASRETTDYEQYFGPGTRLTVT.

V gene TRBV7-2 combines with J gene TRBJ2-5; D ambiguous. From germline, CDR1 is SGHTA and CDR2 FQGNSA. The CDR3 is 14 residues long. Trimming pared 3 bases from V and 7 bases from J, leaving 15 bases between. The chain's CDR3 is CASSFEARWGTQYF. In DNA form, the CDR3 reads TGTGCCAGCAGCTTTGAAGCGAGGTGGGGGACCCAGTACTTC.

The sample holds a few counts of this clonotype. CDR3 sequence (DNA): TGTGCCAGCAGCTTAGTTTCGAGGACCCGAAGCTACGAGCAGTACGTC. Its protein is CASSLVSRTRSYEQYV. This chain links TRBV7-8 with TRBJ2-7; D uncertain. Germline V gene lookup returns CDR1 SGHVS and CDR2 FQNEAQ. V lost 1 base and J 3 bases, leaving 16 bases between the germline ends. This CDR3 region has 16 residues.

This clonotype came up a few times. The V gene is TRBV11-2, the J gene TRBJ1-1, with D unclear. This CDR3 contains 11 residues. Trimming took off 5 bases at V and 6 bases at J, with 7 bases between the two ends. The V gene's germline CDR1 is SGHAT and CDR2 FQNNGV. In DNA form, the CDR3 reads TGTGCCAGCAGCCGGACCTCTGAAGCTTTCTTT. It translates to CASSRTSEAFF.

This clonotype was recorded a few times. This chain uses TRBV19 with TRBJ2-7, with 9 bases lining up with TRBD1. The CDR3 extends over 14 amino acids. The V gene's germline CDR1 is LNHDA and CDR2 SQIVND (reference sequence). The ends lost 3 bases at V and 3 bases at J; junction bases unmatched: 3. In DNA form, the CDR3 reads TGTGCCAGTAGTATTGGGACAGGGCTCTACGAGCAGTACTTC. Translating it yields CASSIGTGLYEQYF. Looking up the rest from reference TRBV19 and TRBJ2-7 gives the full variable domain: DGGITQSPKYLFRKEGQNVTLSCEQNLNHDAMYWYRQDPGQGLRLIYYSQIVNDFQKGDIAEGYSVSREKKESFPLTVTSAQKNPTAFYLCASSIGTGLYEQYFGPGTRLTVT.

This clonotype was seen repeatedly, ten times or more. The CDR3 here is CSVDGPGTGHRTQYF. CDR3 nucleotide sequence: TGCAGCGTTGATGGTCCCGGGACGGGCCACAGGACCCAGTACTTC. The genes are TRBV29-1 and TRBJ2-5; the D gene could be TRBD1 or TRBD2 (5 bases each). Per the germline V gene, CDR1 is SQVTM and CDR2 is ANQGSEA. V dropped 3 bases and J dropped 7 bases, with 21 bases sitting between them. CDR3 length: 15 amino acids.

CDR3 nucleotides: TGCAGTGCTAATTACTGGACAGGGAAGGTGGAGACCCAGTACTTC. Translating it yields CSANYWTGKVETQYF. This rearrangement joins TRBV20-1 to TRBJ2-5, with TRBD1 matching 8 bases. The germline CDR1 and CDR2 sequences are DFQATT and SNEGSKA (reference sequence). Trimming took 4 bases from V and 5 from J; bases not matched to a gene: 12. The CDR3 runs to 15 residues.

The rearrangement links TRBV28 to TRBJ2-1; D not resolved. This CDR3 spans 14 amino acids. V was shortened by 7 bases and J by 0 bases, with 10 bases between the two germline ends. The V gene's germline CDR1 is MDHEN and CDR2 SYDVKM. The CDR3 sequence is CASTSQSSYNEQFF. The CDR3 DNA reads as TGTGCCAGCACATCGCAGAGCTCCTACAATGAGCAGTTCTTC.